Each of the 27 T cell receptor beta chains below was sequenced from the same sample in a study of blood T cell repertoires in COVID-19. Here immunoSEQ multiplex PCR was the method, and the copy in TCRdb shows in-frame clones only, minus some. This sample has a few hundred thousand clones, with about 89% found just once. The specimen sequenced was PBMCs or T cells enriched from blood (not recorded which). Receptors originate from a middle-aged woman who had been exposed to COVID-19.

The genes are TRBV5-1 and TRBJ2-7, with D hard to call. Trimming took off 0 bases at V and 3 bases at J, with 7 bases between the two ends. CDR3 length equals 13 residues. From germline, CDR1 is SGHRS and CDR2 YFSETQ. CDR3 bases: TGCGCCAGCAGCTTGGGGCTTTACTACGAGCAGTACTTC. This sequence encodes CASSLGLYYEQYF.

The chain combines TRBV5-1 with TRBJ2-3; a possible D gene is TRBD2 (6 bases). The germline V and J ends were trimmed by 4 bases and 7 bases, with 22 bases remaining between them. This CDR3 has 16 residues. Germline V gene sequence: CDR1 SGHRS, CDR2 YFSETQ. DNA for the CDR3: TGCGCCAGCAGCCTTGGCCCCCTCCCCCGGGAGAATACGCAGTATTTT. Encoded protein: CASSLGPLPRENTQYF.

The chain has TRBV9 and TRBJ2-1; D not resolved. CDR1 and CDR2 (germline): SGDLS, YYNGEE. The V gene lost 2 bases and the J gene lost 8 bases, with 11 bases spanning the gap. The CDR3 spans 13 residues. The CDR3 nucleotides read TGTGCCAGCAGCGTTGGAGTTACCCATGAGCAGTTCTTC. Residues: CASSVGVTHEQFF. Based on the CDR3 plus reference TRBV9 and TRBJ2-1, the full variable domain is DSGVTQTPKHLITATGQRVTLRCSPRSGDLSVYWYQQSLDQGLQFLIQYYNGEERAKGNILERFSAQQFPDLHSELNLSSLELGDSALYFCASSVGVTHEQFFGPGTRLTVL.

V is TRBV11-2 and J is TRBJ1-1; D is undetermined. The CDR3 is made up of 14 amino acids. CDR1 is SGHAT and CDR2 is FQNNGV in the germline V gene. Trimming pared 0 bases from V and 11 bases from J, leaving 16 bases between. The CDR3 sequence: CASSLERAVSAAFF. CDR3 DNA: TGTGCCAGCAGCTTAGAGAGGGCCGTCTCCGCGGCTTTCTTT.

This clone showed up just once. V and J are TRBV19 and TRBJ2-2, with TRBD2 matching 13 bases. The germline gives CDR1 LNHDA, CDR2 SQIVND (reference sequence). V gave up 10 bases and J gave up 1 base; unmatched junction bases: 9. The length of the CDR3 is 17 residues. CDR3 amino acids: CATSGLAGVGNTGELFF. The CDR3 DNA reads as TGTGCCACCTCTGGACTAGCGGGGGTGGGGAACACCGGGGAGCTGTTTTTT.

The chain employs TRBV7-6 and TRBJ2-5; 10 positions agree with TRBD1. The CDR3 runs to 15 residues. J gave up 5 bases and V 5 bases, and 8 bases lay outside the gene matches. Germline V gene data show CDR1 as SGHVS and CDR2 as FNYEAQ. CDR3 in amino acids: CASSRDRGARETQYF. In DNA form, the CDR3 reads TGTGCCAGCAGCCGGGACAGGGGCGCCCGGGAGACCCAGTACTTC.

This sequence joins TRBV18 and TRBJ2-5; a weak D match, TRBD1 (5 bases). CDR1 is KGHSH, CDR2 LQKENI, per germline. The V gene lost 6 bases and the J gene lost 3 bases, with 17 bases spanning the gap. The CDR3 consists of 15 residues. CDR3 nucleotide sequence: TGTGCCAGCTCTTCCACCCAGGGTCTAAAAGAGACCCAGTACTTC. Amino acids: CASSSTQGLKETQYF. Filled out from reference TRBV18 and TRBJ2-5, the complete variable domain reads NAGVMQNPRHLVRRRGQEARLRCSPMKGHSHVYWYRQLPEEGLKFMVYLQKENIIDESGMPKERFSAEFPKEGPSILRIQQVVRGDSAAYFCASSSTQGLKETQYFGPGTRLLVL.

As to this clone: Other DNA sequences within the sample encode an identical CDR3. CDR3 coding DNA: TGTGCCAGCAGCCAAGACAGGGGTTCCGGAAACACCATATATTTT. Amino acids: CASSQDRGSGNTIYF. This chain joins TRBV3-1 (or the pseudogene TRBV3-2) and TRBJ1-3, with D tentatively TRBD1 (6 bases). Trimming removed 0 bases from V and 4 bases from J, with 10 bases in between. In germline, CDR1 is LGHDT, CDR2 YNNKEL (reference sequence). The CDR3 sequence is 15 residues long.

This clone was counted once. V usage is TRBV3-1 (or the pseudogene TRBV3-2) and J usage is TRBJ2-4; 11 nucleotides agree with TRBD1. The junction had 9 bases not matched to a gene; V was cut back by 4 bases and J by 4 bases. The CDR3 loop spans 17 amino acids. Germline V CDR1 and CDR2: LGHDT, YNNKEL (reference sequence). CDR3 in DNA: TGTGCCAGCAGCCCCCGGACAGGGGGCCCTAGAAAAAACATTCAGTACTTC. This codes for CASSPRTGGPRKNIQYF.

The CDR3, as DNA: TGTGCCAGCAGCTTACGCCCAACAGGGTACGTCGGCGAGCAGTACTTC. It codes for CASSLRPTGYVGEQYF. The chain carries TRBV7-2 and TRBJ2-7; possibly TRBD1 for D (6 bases). The length of the CDR3 is 16 residues. Germline CDR1 reads SGHTA; CDR2 reads FQGNSA. Trimming left V 2 bases short and J 6 bases short, with 20 bases between.

The chain carries TRBV6-4 and TRBJ2-1, with D perhaps matching TRBD2 (5 bases). CDR1 and CDR2 from the germline V gene are MRHNA and SNTAGT. The CDR3 consists of 15 residues. Trimming removed 8 bases from V and 9 bases from J, with 23 bases in between. In DNA, the CDR3 is TGTGCCAGCCCCTCCGCTGGCGAGGGTTTATCTGAGCAGTTCTTC. Amino acids: CASPSAGEGLSEQFF.

This chain connects TRBV4-1 to TRBJ1-2, with D unresolved. The CDR3 runs to 16 residues. With 3 bases removed from V and 7 bases from J, the gap between germline ends came to 21 bases. Germline V lookup: CDR1 MGHRA, CDR2 YSYEKL. The CDR3 reads CASSHYLSQAQSGYTF. CDR3 in DNA: TGCGCCAGCAGCCACTACTTAAGCCAGGCGCAGAGTGGCTACACCTTC.

This rearrangement joins TRBV14 to TRBJ2-7; 12 bases agree with TRBD2. The CDR3 covers 16 residues. The J segment lost 3 bases and the V segment lost 4 bases, leaving 7 bases of the junction unmatched. CDR1 and CDR2 from the germline V gene are SGHDN and FVKESK. The CDR3 sequence is CASSPGLAGLLYEQYF. The CDR3 DNA follows: TGTGCCAGCAGCCCGGGACTAGCGGGCCTGCTCTACGAGCAGTACTTC.

The chain combines TRBV2 with TRBJ2-1; 12 nucleotides line up with TRBD2. The CDR3 totals 17 residues. With 6 bases clipped from V and 7 bases from J, the junction kept 13 bases outside the gene matches. Germline V CDR1 and CDR2: SNHLY, FYNNEI. The CDR3 DNA sequence: TGTGCCAGCAGCTCCGTTAAGACTAGCGGGAGAGGTAATGAGCAGTTCTTC. The encoded protein is CASSSVKTSGRGNEQFF.

This clone has just a few counts. The gene calls are TRBV7-8 and TRBJ1-1, with a tentative D call TRBD1 (5 bases). CDR1 and CDR2 (germline): SGHVS, FQNEAQ. Trimming stripped 0 bases from V and 2 bases from J, with 10 bases between. The CDR3 runs 15 residues. The DNA of the CDR3 is TGTGCCAGCAGCTTAGCCCTGGGGGGTAACACTGAAGCTTTCTTT. Translated, it gives CASSLALGGNTEAFF.

The chain has TRBV27 and TRBJ2-7; 11 bases map to TRBD1. Germline V gene lookup returns CDR1 MNHEY and CDR2 SMNVEV (reference sequence). V was pared by 3 bases and J by 3 bases, with 1 base of the junction left unmatched. This CDR3 is built from 14 residues. The CDR3 here is CASSFGTGGYEQYF. The CDR3 nucleotides read TGTGCCAGCAGTTTTGGGACAGGGGGCTACGAGCAGTACTTC.

The chain has TRBV6-5 and TRBJ1-1; D may be TRBD1 (6 bases). The germline V gene encodes CDR1 MNHEY and CDR2 SVGAGI. Trimming left V 10 bases short and J 4 bases short, with 16 bases between. This CDR3 is 13 amino acids long. CDR3 region: CATRSGGGTEAFF. The CDR3 DNA sequence: TGTGCCACCCGATCGGGGGGCGGCACTGAAGCTTTCTTT.

This clone showed up just once. This sequence joins TRBV7-3 and TRBJ1-1; D gene unclear. The CDR3 loop spans 13 amino acids. With 5 bases removed from V and 3 bases from J, the gap between germline ends came to 10 bases. The germline gives CDR1 SGHTA, CDR2 FQGTGA. For the CDR3, the DNA is TGTGCCAGCAGCAGGCAGGAGGACACTGAAGCTTTCTTT. This gives the protein CASSRQEDTEAFF.

The rearrangement uses TRBV11-3 and TRBJ1-1, with D maybe TRBD1 (5 bases). Germline-derived CDR1 and CDR2 are SGHNT and YENEEA. Trimming shortened V by 3 bases and J by 3 bases, and 11 bases separated the two germline ends. The CDR3 covers 14 residues. CDR3 region: CASSFRQQHTEAFF. The CDR3 DNA reads as TGTGCCAGCAGCTTTAGACAGCAACACACTGAAGCTTTCTTT.

V usage is TRBV2 and J usage is TRBJ1-1; 7 bases are shared with TRBD1. From germline, CDR1 is SNHLY and CDR2 FYNNEI. The V gene end was trimmed by 5 bases and the J gene end by 0 bases; junction bases not matched to a gene: 6. This CDR3 comprises 15 residues. The CDR3 nucleotides are TGTGCCAGCAGTTACGGGGGACAGATGAACACTGAAGCTTTCTTT. It yields the protein CASSYGGQMNTEAFF.

V usage is TRBV24-1 and J usage is TRBJ1-5; 7 nucleotides align to TRBD1. V lost 4 bases and J lost 7; bases outside the gene matches: 6. The CDR3 is 14 amino acids. The germline V gene has CDR1 KGHDR and CDR2 SFDVKD. CDR3 in DNA: TGTGCCACCAGTGACATAACAGGGGTGCAGCCCCAGCATTTT. The encoded protein is CATSDITGVQPQHF.

The genes are TRBV15 and TRBJ2-2, with 10 bases lining up with TRBD1. V lost 0 bases and J lost 2; bases outside the gene matches: 12. Germline CDR1 and CDR2: LNHNV and YYDKDF (reference sequence). This CDR3 contains 20 residues. The CDR3 bases are TGTGCCACCAGCAGAGATCCCCGAACGGGACAGGGGACCAACACCGGGGAGCTGTTTTTT. This translates into CATSRDPRTGQGTNTGELFF.

CDR3 nucleotide sequence: TGTGCCTGCCGTAACTACTATTCGAACACTGAAGCTTTCTTT. It translates to CACRNYYSNTEAFF. The chain couples TRBV30 to TRBJ1-1; no firm D call. Deletions cut 6 bases from V and 1 base from J, with 15 bases between. From germline, CDR1 is GTSNPN and CDR2 SVGIG (reference sequence). The CDR3 consists of 14 residues.

This chain uses TRBV29-1 with TRBJ1-5; D is perhaps TRBD1 (5 bases). V was trimmed by 6 bases and J by 1 base, leaving 7 bases between them. CDR3 length: 12 residues. Looked up from germline, CDR1 is SQVTM and CDR2 is ANQGSEA. The CDR3 sequence: CSVRGSNQPQHF. The CDR3 region has the DNA TGCAGCGTCCGGGGGAGCAATCAGCCCCAGCATTTT.

V and J are TRBV25-1 and TRBJ2-7; D might be TRBD1 (5 bases). The V and J ends lost 4 bases and 3 bases respectively, with 7 bases between them. Germline V gives CDR1 MGHDK, CDR2 SYGVNS. CDR3 length: 12 amino acids. CDR3 sequence reads: CASSGTLYEQYF. The CDR3 nucleotides read TGTGCCAGCAGTGGGACACTCTACGAGCAGTACTTC.

The rearrangement links TRBV5-6 to TRBJ2-2, with D unclear. Looked up from germline, CDR1 is SGHDT and CDR2 is YYEEEE. The CDR3 spans 15 residues. Trimming pared 0 bases from V and 5 bases from J, leaving 11 bases between. This CDR3 is CASSLGVLLTGELFF. The CDR3 nucleotides are TGTGCCAGCAGCTTGGGTGTACTCCTGACCGGGGAGCTGTTTTTT. The entire variable domain, with the rest obtained from reference TRBV5-6 and TRBJ2-2, is as follows: DAGVTQSPTHLIKTRGQQVTLRCSPKSGHDTVSWYQQALGQGPQFIFQYYEEEERQRGNFPDRFSGHQFPNYSSELNVNALLLGDSALYLCASSLGVLLTGELFFGEGSRLTVL.

This clone was observed many times. The V gene is TRBV6-2 or TRBV6-3, the J gene TRBJ2-7; perhaps TRBD1 as D (5 bases). The ends were cut back, 2 bases at V and 0 bases at J, with 14 bases in the middle. This CDR3 comprises 16 residues. Germline CDR1 is MNHEY and CDR2 is SVGEGT. DNA for the CDR3: TGTGCCAGCAGTTACCCGGACATCTGGAGCTCCTACGAGCAGTACTTC. It encodes CASSYPDIWSSYEQYF.